This T cell receptor (beta chain) comes out of a study of OX40 agonist ivuxolimab in advanced cancers. The table lists this clone with a count of one. Clones were sequenced by immunoSEQ multiplex PCR, and TCRdb holds only the in-frame ones, with some missing. In the table there are thousands of clones, 75% to 85% of which are singletons. Trimming removed 7 bases from V and 0 bases from J, with 5 bases in between. This CDR3 is built from 11 residues. Germline-derived CDR1 and CDR2 are SQVTM and ANQGSEA. The chain recombines TRBV29-1 with TRBJ2-3, with D hard to call. The sample in question was CD4+ or CD8+ T cells sorted from blood, obtained in a trial of the OX40 agonist ivuxolimab. This TCR derives from an adult with an advanced solid tumor such as melanoma, head and neck, liver or kidney cancer. CDR3 in DNA: TGCAGCGGAGAAAGCACAGATACGCAGTATTTT. Residues: CSGESTDTQYF.